This TCR beta chain stems from a study of OX40 agonist ivuxolimab in advanced cancers. About the study: Prior checkpoint blockade (anti-PD-1, anti-PD-L1 or anti-CTLA-4) was permitted; around 39% had it.

V gave up 8 bases and J gave up 2 bases; unmatched junction bases: 2. Germline V gene data show CDR1 as SQVTM and CDR2 as ANQGSEA. The CDR3 runs 12 residues. Sequencing was performed with immunoSEQ multiplex PCR; in TCRdb, only in-frame clones are kept and a portion is missing. The table has about 70,000 clones, about 84% seen once. The sequenced sample was CD4+ or CD8+ T cells sorted from blood, obtained in a trial of the OX40 agonist ivuxolimab. The V call is TRBV29-1, the J call TRBJ1-3; 8 positions agree with TRBD1. This clonotype originated in an adult with an advanced solid tumor such as melanoma, head and neck, liver or kidney cancer. The chain's CDR3 is CSIRGPGNTIYF. The CDR3 DNA is TGCAGCATCAGGGGGCCTGGAAACACCATATATTTT. Together with reference TRBV29-1 and TRBJ1-3, the CDR3 gives the full variable domain: SAVISQKPSRDICQRGTSLTIQCQVDSQVTMMFWYRQQPGQSLTLIATANQGSEATYESGFVIDKFPISRPNLTFSTLTVSNMSPEDSSIYLCSIRGPGNTIYFGEGSWLTVV.